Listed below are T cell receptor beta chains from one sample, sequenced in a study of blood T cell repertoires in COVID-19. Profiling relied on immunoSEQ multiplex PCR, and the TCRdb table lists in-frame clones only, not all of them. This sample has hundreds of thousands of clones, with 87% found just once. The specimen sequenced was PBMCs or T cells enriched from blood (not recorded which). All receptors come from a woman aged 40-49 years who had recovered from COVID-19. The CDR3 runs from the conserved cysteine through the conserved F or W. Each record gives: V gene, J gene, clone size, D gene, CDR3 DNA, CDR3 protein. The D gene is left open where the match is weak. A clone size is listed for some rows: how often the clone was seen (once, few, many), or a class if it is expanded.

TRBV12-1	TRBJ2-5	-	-	TGTGCCAGCAGCTTTGTTGGGGCCTATAGAACACTCCAAGAGACCCAGTACTTC	CASSFVGAYRTLQETQYF
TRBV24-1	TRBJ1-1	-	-	TGTGCCACCAGTGATTCTGGGGCGAACACTGAAGCTTTCTTT	CATSDSGANTEAFF
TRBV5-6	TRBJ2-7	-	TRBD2	TGTGCCAGCAGCTTATTTGGGGGGCTAGCGGGAGGGATTGACGAGCAGTACTTC	CASSLFGGLAGGIDEQYF
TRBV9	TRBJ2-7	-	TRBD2	TGTGCCAGCAGCGTAGGGCAGCGGGAGCTCGAGCAGTACTTC	CASSVGQRELEQYF
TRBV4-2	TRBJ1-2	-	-	TGTGCCAGCAGCCAAGATTCAGAGACAGTTGGCTACACCTTC	CASSQDSETVGYTF
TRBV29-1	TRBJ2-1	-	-	TGCAGCGGGCGGCGGGCTGGGGATAATGAGCAGTTCTTC	CSGRRAGDNEQFF
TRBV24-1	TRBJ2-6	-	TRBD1	TGTGCCACCAGTCCTAGGGCACAGGGGCCGCTCGGGTCTGGGGCCAACGTCCTGACTTTC	CATSPRAQGPLGSGANVLTF
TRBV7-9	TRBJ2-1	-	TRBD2	TGTGCCAGCAGCTTAACGGGTTACGGGACTAATTACATCAATGAGCAGTTCTTC	CASSLTGYGTNYINEQFF
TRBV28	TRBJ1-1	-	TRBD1	TGTGCCAGCAGTTTCCCAGGGGGTCGAATTATGAACACTGAAGCTTTCTTT	CASSFPGGRIMNTEAFF
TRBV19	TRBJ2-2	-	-	TGTGCCAGCGAGAGAGGGGGGGCCTCGGCCGGGGAGCTGTTTTTT	CASERGGASAGELFF
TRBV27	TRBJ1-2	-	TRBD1	TGTGCCAGCAGTCCACGACAGGGCCCATATGGCTACACCTTC	CASSPRQGPYGYTF
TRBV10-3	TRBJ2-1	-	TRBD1	TGTGCCATCAGTGAGAATGAGTCGGGACAGGGCTACAATGAGCAGTTCTTC	CAISENESGQGYNEQFF
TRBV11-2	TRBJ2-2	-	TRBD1	TGTGCCAGCAGCTCCGCTAGAGGGACAGTGAACACCGGGGAGCTGTTTTTT	CASSSARGTVNTGELFF
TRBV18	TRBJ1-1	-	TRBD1	TGTGCCAGCTCAGCCGGGACAGGGGTGACTGAAGCTTTCTTT	CASSAGTGVTEAFF
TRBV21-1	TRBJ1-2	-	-	TGTGCCAGCAGCAAATCGGACTATGGCTACACCTTC	CASSKSDYGYTF
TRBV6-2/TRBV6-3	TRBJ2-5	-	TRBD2	TGTGCCAGCAGTTTGAGCGGGGTTGGGACCCAGTACTTC	CASSLSGVGTQYF
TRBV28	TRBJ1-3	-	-	TGTGCCAGCAGTTCCCTTTCGGTGGCCATATATTTT	CASSSLSVAIYF
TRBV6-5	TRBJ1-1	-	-	TGTGCCAGCAGTTACGAGGTGAACACTGAAGCTTTCTTT	CASSYEVNTEAFF
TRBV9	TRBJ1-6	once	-	TGTGCCAGCAGCGCCGACATGGTCGGTTCACCCCTCCACTTT	CASSADMVGSPLHF
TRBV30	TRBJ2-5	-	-	TGTGCCTGGAGTCCAGGCGCCCGGTCCCAAGAGACCCAGTACTTC	CAWSPGARSQETQYF